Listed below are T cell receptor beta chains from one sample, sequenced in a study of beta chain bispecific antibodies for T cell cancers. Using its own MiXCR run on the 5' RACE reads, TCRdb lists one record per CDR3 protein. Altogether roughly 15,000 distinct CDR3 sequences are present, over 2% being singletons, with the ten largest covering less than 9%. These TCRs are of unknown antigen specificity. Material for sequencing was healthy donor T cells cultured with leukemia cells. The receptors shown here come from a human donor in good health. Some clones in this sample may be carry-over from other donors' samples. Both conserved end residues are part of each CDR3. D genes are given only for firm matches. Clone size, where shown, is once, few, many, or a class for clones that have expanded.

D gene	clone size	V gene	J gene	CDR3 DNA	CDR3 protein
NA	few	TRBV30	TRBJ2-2	TGTGCCTGGAGTGTAATAGGGGCCTGGGAGCTGTTTTTT	CAWSVIGAWELFF
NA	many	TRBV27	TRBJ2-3	TGTGCCAGCTCCCGCCGGGACTCCACAGATACGCAGTATTTT	CASSRRDSTDTQYF
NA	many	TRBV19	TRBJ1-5	TGTGCCAGTAGTATGGGTTGGTCTAAGGGCAATCAGCCCCAGCATTTT	CASSMGWSKGNQPQHF
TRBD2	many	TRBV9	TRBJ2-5	TGTGCCAGCAGCGTAGGCGTGAGCGGGGGGGCCTGGGAGACCCAGTACTTC	CASSVGVSGGAWETQYF
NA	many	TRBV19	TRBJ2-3	TGTGCCAGCACACCCCAGCTTAGTGGAGATACGCAGTATTTT	CASTPQLSGDTQYF
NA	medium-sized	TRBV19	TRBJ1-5	TGTGCCAGTAGTGAATTTGGTTCGGGGGCCAGGGGCAATCAGCCCCAGCATTTT	CASSEFGSGARGNQPQHF
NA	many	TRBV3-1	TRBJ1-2	TGTGCCAGCAGCCAAGGGGGCGATCCTACGTTTAACTATGGCTACACCTTC	CASSQGGDPTFNYGYTF
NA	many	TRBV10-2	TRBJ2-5	TGCGCCAGCAGTGATCTGGGGCCTAAGGAGACCCAGTACTTC	CASSDLGPKETQYF
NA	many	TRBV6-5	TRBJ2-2	TGTGCCAGCAACACGAACACCGGGGAGCTGTTTTTT	CASNTNTGELFF
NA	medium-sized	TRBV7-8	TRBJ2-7	TGTGCCAGTGGGACTTTTCCCTACGAGCAGTACTTC	CASGTFPYEQYF
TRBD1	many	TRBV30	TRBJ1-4	TGTGCCTGGAGCCCCTGGGACAGGGCGAGCGAAAAACTGTTTTTT	CAWSPWDRASEKLFF
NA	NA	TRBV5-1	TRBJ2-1	TGCGCCAGTTCCCGGGTAGGGAGCATCTACAATGAGCAGTTCTTC	CASSRVGSIYNEQFF
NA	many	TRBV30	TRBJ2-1	TGTGCCTGGACGTCGGTGAGGAACGGTCCCGGTGAGCAGTTCTTC	CAWTSVRNGPGEQFF
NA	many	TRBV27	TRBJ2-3	TGTGCCAGCAGTACTAACTCGGAGGGAACGCAGTATTTT	CASSTNSEGTQYF
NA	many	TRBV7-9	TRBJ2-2	TGTGCCAGCAGGGAATCACAGAACACCGGGGAGCTGTTTTTT	CASRESQNTGELFF
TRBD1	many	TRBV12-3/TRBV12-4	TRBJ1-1	TGTGCCAGCAGCTCCGACAGGGGGCTCCCTGAAGCTTTCTTT	CASSSDRGLPEAFF
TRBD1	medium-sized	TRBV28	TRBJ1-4	TGTGCCAGCAGAGCCTTCGGGACAGGGGATGAAAAACTGTTTTTT	CASRAFGTGDEKLFF
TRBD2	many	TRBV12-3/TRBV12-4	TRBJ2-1	TGTGCCAGCAGCCTTGGAGCGGGGGGGCATGATGAGCAGTTCTTC	CASSLGAGGHDEQFF
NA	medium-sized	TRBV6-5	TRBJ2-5	TGTGCCAGCTCACCTCTCGGAGCTACCCCGGGGGTAGAGACCCAGTACTTC	CASSPLGATPGVETQYF
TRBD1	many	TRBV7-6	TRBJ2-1	TGTGCCAGCACCGAGCGGTTTCAGGGGGCGAAAAATGAGCAGTTCTTC	CASTERFQGAKNEQFF
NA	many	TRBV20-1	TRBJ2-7	TGCAGTGCTACCAGGAGCTCCTACGAGCAGTACTTC	CSATRSSYEQYF
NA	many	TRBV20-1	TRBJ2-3	TGCAGTGCTAGAGATCCGAAAAATTCTGATACGCAGTATTTT	CSARDPKNSDTQYF
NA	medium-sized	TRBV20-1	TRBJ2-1	TGCAGTGCTAGCGAGAGCTCCTACAATGAGCAGTTCTTC	CSASESSYNEQFF
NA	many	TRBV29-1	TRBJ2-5	TGCAGCGCCGGCACCCAAAGGATAGAGACCCAGTACTTC	CSAGTQRIETQYF
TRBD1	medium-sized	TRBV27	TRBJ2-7	TGCTTCGCCCGCGGGACAGGTTCTTTAGAGCAGTACTTC	CFARGTGSLEQYF
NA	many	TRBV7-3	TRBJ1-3	TGTGCCAGCAGCCCAACAGGGTCCTCTGGAAACACCATATATTTT	CASSPTGSSGNTIYF
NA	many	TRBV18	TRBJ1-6	TGTGCCAGCTCACCGAACAGGGTCTATAATTCACCCCTCCACTTT	CASSPNRVYNSPLHF